One and the same sample provided the 20 T cell receptor beta chains below, sequenced in a study of T cell responses to AZD1222 COVID-19 vaccine. Method: immunoSEQ multiplex PCR; TCRdb's copy keeps in-frame clones and lacks some. This table has about 200,000 clones, approximately 95% appearing once. This material consisted of peripheral blood, taken 28 days after the second AZD1222 dose. These receptor sequences come from an adult who received the AZD1222 COVID-19 vaccine.

The rearrangement joins TRBV6-5 to TRBJ1-4; a possible D gene is TRBD1 (6 bases). V was clipped by 6 bases and J by 5 bases, with 16 bases between them. Looked up from germline, CDR1 is MNHEY and CDR2 is SVGAGI. The CDR3 loop spans 15 amino acids. CDR3 nucleotide sequence: TGTGCCAGCAGGACCGGGACAACTCGCAATGAAAAACTGTTTTTT. Residues: CASRTGTTRNEKLFF.

V gene TRBV29-1 combines with J gene TRBJ1-5; unclear D gene. Germline V gene sequence: CDR1 SQVTM, CDR2 ANQGSEA. V was cut by 6 bases and J by 4 bases, with 19 bases left in between. There are 15 residues in the CDR3. The CDR3 region has the DNA TGCAGCGTCGCCGACGGGTTTTTGGGTAATCAGCCCCAGCATTTT. Protein: CSVADGFLGNQPQHF. Filled out from reference TRBV29-1 and TRBJ1-5, the complete variable domain reads SAVISQKPSRDICQRGTSLTIQCQVDSQVTMMFWYRQQPGQSLTLIATANQGSEATYESGFVIDKFPISRPNLTFSTLTVSNMSPEDSSIYLCSVADGFLGNQPQHFGDGTRLSIL.

The genes are TRBV3-1 (or the pseudogene TRBV3-2) and TRBJ1-5; tentative D call: TRBD1 (5 bases). Germline V gene data show CDR1 as LGHDT and CDR2 as YNNKEL (reference sequence). The V end lost 3 bases, the J end lost 11 bases, and 8 bases lay between the germline ends. CDR3 length: 11 residues. The CDR3 DNA reads as TGTGCCAGCAGCCATGGGGGGGCCCAGCATTTT. This codes for CASSHGGAQHF.

The gene calls are TRBV5-6 and TRBJ2-2; D not resolved. This CDR3 contains 14 residues. The V end was cut by 2 bases, the J end by 1 base, with 6 bases between. Per the germline V gene, CDR1 is SGHDT and CDR2 is YYEEEE. The CDR3, as DNA: TGTGCCAGCAGCTTTGGGCAGAACACCGGGGAGCTGTTTTTT. Translating gives CASSFGQNTGELFF.

The rearrangement links TRBV25-1 to TRBJ1-3, with a tentative D call TRBD1 (5 bases). Trimming removed 9 bases from V and 3 bases from J, with 27 bases in between. There are 18 residues in the CDR3. Germline assignment: CDR1 MGHDK and CDR2 SYGVNS. The CDR3 DNA is TGTGCCAGGGGGGGACGAGGGCGCAAAAACAGATGTGGAAACACCATATATTTT. This translates into CARGGRGRKNRCGNTIYF.

V usage is TRBV2 and J usage is TRBJ1-1; 7 bases align to TRBD1. The junction had 8 bases not matched to a gene; V was cut back by 6 bases and J by 1 base. The CDR3 covers 15 residues. Germline V CDR1 and CDR2: SNHLY, FYNNEI. The CDR3: CASRDSDRRNTEAFF. The CDR3 nucleotides read TGTGCCAGCAGGGACTCGGACAGGAGGAACACTGAAGCTTTCTTT.

The chain recombines TRBV3-1 (or the pseudogene TRBV3-2) with TRBJ2-1; 13 bases align to TRBD2. Trimming took 5 bases from V and 4 from J; bases not matched to a gene: 2. CDR3 length equals 15 residues. Germline lookup yields CDR1 LGHDT and CDR2 YNNKEL (reference sequence). The CDR3 coding sequence is TGTGCCAGCAGCTGGACTAGCGGGGGATACAATGAGCAGTTCTTC. Translation: CASSWTSGGYNEQFF.

V and J are TRBV6-2 or TRBV6-3 and TRBJ1-2; TRBD1 agrees at 7 bases. Germline V gene sequence: CDR1 MNHEY, CDR2 SVGEGT. J lost 1 base, V lost 6 bases, and 14 bases had no gene match. This CDR3 has 17 residues. DNA of the CDR3: TGTGCCAGCAGCGATTTAAGGGGGACAGATCTTAACTATGGCTACACCTTC. It is translated as CASSDLRGTDLNYGYTF.

The rearrangement links TRBV12-5 to TRBJ2-7, with D perhaps matching TRBD1 (6 bases). There are 15 residues in the CDR3. Looked up from germline, CDR1 is LGHNT and CDR2 is FRNRAP. V gave up 6 bases and J gave up 5 bases, with 20 bases separating them. The CDR3 DNA reads as TGTGCTAGTGGCCTTACAGGGACACCAAACCACGAGCAGTACTTC. Encoded protein: CASGLTGTPNHEQYF.

The chain carries TRBV28 and TRBJ2-5, with TRBD2 matching over 7 bases. J gave up 1 base and V 3 bases, and 2 bases lay outside the gene matches. Germline-derived CDR1 and CDR2 are MDHEN and SYDVKM. The CDR3 has 14 amino acids. This CDR3 is CASSFGGGQETQYF. The CDR3 region has the DNA TGTGCCAGCAGTTTTGGCGGGGGCCAAGAGACCCAGTACTTC.

CDR3: CASRTGTGANTEAFF. The CDR3 DNA reads as TGTGCCAGCAGGACCGGGACAGGGGCGAACACTGAAGCTTTCTTT. The chain joins TRBV6-5 to TRBJ1-1, with TRBD1 matching 10 bases. There are 15 residues in the CDR3. V lost 6 bases to trimming and J lost 1 base; unmatched junction nucleotides: 5. Germline assignment: CDR1 MNHEY and CDR2 SVGAGI.

The V call is TRBV29-1, the J call TRBJ1-5; 7 bases fit TRBD1. The CDR3 is 13 residues long. The V gene end was trimmed by 5 bases and the J gene end by 5 bases; junction bases not matched to a gene: 6. CDR1 is SQVTM and CDR2 is ANQGSEA in the germline V gene. The CDR3 nucleotides are TGCAGCGTTTCGACAGGGTCGTATCAGCCCCAGCATTTT. Translating gives CSVSTGSYQPQHF.

The CDR3 is CASSGVARVGNQPQHF. The CDR3 DNA reads as TGTGCCAGCAGTGGGGTAGCCCGGGTGGGCAATCAGCCCCAGCATTTT. The J gene is TRBJ1-5, the V gene TRBV6-1; D call uncertain. CDR3 length: 16 residues. V shed 4 bases and J shed 2 bases, with 15 bases lying between them. Germline V CDR1 and CDR2: MNHNS, SASEGT.

This clone appeared a single time. The gene calls are TRBV9 and TRBJ1-1; D ambiguous. Looked up from germline, CDR1 is SGDLS and CDR2 is YYNGEE. This CDR3 is built from 13 residues. V was clipped by 0 bases and J by 3 bases, with 6 bases between them. Here the CDR3 DNA reads TGTGCCAGCAGCGTAGGTACAGACACTGAAGCTTTCTTT. This gives the protein CASSVGTDTEAFF.

This chain joins TRBV6-5 and TRBJ1-2, with D uncertain. This CDR3 contains 14 residues. Germline CDR1 is MNHEY and CDR2 is SVGAGI. Trimming took 0 bases from V and 6 from J, leaving 11 bases between them. The CDR3 region is CASSYSTQTNGYTF. In DNA, the CDR3 is TGTGCCAGCAGTTACTCGACACAGACCAATGGCTACACCTTC.

The rearrangement links TRBV11-3 to TRBJ1-5; D is perhaps TRBD1 (5 bases). The germline V gene has CDR1 SGHNT and CDR2 YENEEA. CDR3 length equals 14 residues. Trimming removed 5 bases at V and 3 bases at J, with 11 bases between. CDR3 bases: TGTGCCAGCAGCGCCTACAGGTACAATCAGCCCCAGCATTTT. Its translation: CASSAYRYNQPQHF.

In regard to this clone: The junction departs from the called germline gene at one end, perhaps through a read error. V gene TRBV4-1 combines with J gene TRBJ1-2; 8 bases fit TRBD1. Germline CDR1 MGHRA, CDR2 YSYEKL. CDR3 length equals 18 residues. The CDR3 is CASSSPPFVTGVNDGYTF. The CDR3 region has the DNA TGCGCCAGCAGCTCTCCTCCCTTTGTGACAGGGGTTAACGATGGCTACACCTTC.

The chain joins TRBV3-1 (or the pseudogene TRBV3-2) to TRBJ1-1; D perhaps matches TRBD1 (5 bases). CDR1 and CDR2 (germline): LGHDT, YNNKEL (reference sequence). CDR3 size: 15 residues. V dropped 0 bases and J dropped 11 bases, with 19 bases sitting between them. In DNA form, the CDR3 reads TGTGCCAGCAGCCAAGATCAGGGATCCCCCGACTTTGCTTTCTTT. It codes for CASSQDQGSPDFAFF.

The V and J genes are TRBV15 and TRBJ1-3; D is uncertain. CDR1 is LNHNV, CDR2 YYDKDF, per germline (reference sequence). V dropped 1 base and J dropped 0 bases, with 7 bases sitting between them. This CDR3 region has 15 residues. The CDR3 loop reads CATSRAGSSGNTIYF. In DNA form, the CDR3 reads TGTGCCACCAGCAGAGCTGGGAGCTCTGGAAACACCATATATTTT.

V gene TRBV6-5 combines with J gene TRBJ2-1, with D perhaps matching TRBD2 (6 bases). Germline CDR1 reads MNHEY; CDR2 reads SVGAGI. V lost 6 bases to trimming and J lost 3 bases, with 9 bases between them. The CDR3 is made up of 13 amino acids. The CDR3: CASRGTRYNEQFF. CDR3 in DNA: TGTGCCAGCAGGGGGACTCGCTACAATGAGCAGTTCTTC.